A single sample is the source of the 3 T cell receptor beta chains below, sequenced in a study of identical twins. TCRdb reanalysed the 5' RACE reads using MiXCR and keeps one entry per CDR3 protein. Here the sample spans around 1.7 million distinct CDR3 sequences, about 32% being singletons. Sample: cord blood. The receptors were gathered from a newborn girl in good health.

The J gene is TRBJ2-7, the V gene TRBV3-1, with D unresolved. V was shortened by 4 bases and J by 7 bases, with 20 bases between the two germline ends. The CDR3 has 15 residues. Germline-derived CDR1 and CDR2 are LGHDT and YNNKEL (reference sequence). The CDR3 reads CASSPPGEYYNEQYF. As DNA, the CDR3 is TGTGCCAGCAGCCCGCCCGGAGAGTACTACAATGAGCAGTACTTC.

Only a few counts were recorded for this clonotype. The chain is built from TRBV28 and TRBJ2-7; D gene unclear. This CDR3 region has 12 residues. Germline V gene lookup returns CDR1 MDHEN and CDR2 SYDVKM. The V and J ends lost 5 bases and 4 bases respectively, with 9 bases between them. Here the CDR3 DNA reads TGTGCCAGCAGTACCCTAGATTACGAGCAGTACTTC. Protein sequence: CASSTLDYEQYF. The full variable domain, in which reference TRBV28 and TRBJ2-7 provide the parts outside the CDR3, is DVKVTQSSRYLVKRTGEKVFLECVQDMDHENMFWYRQDPGLGLRLIYFSYDVKMKEKGDIPEGYSVSREKKERFSLILESASTNQTSMYLCASSTLDYEQYFGPGTRLTVT.

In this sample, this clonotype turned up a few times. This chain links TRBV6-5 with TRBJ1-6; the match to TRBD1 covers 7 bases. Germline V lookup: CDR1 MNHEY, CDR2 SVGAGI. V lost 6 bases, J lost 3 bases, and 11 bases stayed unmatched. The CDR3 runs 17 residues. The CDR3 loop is CASSYVQDRSYNSPLHF. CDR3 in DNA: TGTGCCAGCAGCTACGTACAGGACAGGAGCTATAATTCACCCCTCCACTTT.